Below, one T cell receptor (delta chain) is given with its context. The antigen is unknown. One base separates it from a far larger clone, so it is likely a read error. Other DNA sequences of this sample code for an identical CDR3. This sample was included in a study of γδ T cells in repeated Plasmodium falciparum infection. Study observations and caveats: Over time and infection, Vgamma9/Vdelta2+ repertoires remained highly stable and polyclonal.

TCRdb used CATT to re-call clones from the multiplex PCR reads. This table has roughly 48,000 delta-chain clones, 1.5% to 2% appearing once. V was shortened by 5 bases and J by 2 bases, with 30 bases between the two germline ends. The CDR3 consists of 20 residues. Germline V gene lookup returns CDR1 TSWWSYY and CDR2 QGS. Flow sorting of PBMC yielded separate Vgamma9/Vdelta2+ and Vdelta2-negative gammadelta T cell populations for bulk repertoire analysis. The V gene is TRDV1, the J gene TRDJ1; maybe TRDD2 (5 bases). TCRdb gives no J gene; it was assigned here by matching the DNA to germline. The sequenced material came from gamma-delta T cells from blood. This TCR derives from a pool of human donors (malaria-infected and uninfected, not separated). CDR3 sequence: CALGPFLSSVRVSYTDKLIF. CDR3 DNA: TGTGCTCTTGGGCCTTTCCTCTCCTCCGTACGAGTTTCTTATACCGATAAACTCATCTTT.